This TCR beta chain was documented in a study of OX40 agonist ivuxolimab in advanced cancers. Looking at the study overall: Ivuxolimab, an antibody acting as an agonist of OX40 (CD134), was used to treat patients. Patient treatment consisted of intravenous ivuxolimab administration every 2 weeks at 0.01 to 10 mg/kg. General study findings and limits: At 0.1 to 3.0 mg/kg, CD4+ and CD8+ blood T cells expanded clonally by week 6.

This clone occurred a few times. Its antigen is as yet unknown. Produced via immunoSEQ multiplex PCR; TCRdb's table is partial and in-frame only. Among about 12,000 clones, about 80% were seen once, and the ten largest hold over 20%. Germline CDR1 and CDR2: LGHNA and YNFKEQ. V lost 1 base and J lost 4, with 16 bases in between. The CDR3 totals 16 residues. This rearrangement joins TRBV4-2 to TRBJ1-2; D possibly corresponds to TRBD1 (5 bases). This TCR was sampled from an adult with an advanced solid tumor such as melanoma, head and neck, liver or kidney cancer. Sequences were derived from CD4+ or CD8+ T cells sorted from blood, sampled in a trial of the OX40 agonist ivuxolimab. This CDR3 reads CASSQAWGSAAYGYTF. CDR3 nucleotides: TGTGCCAGCAGCCAAGCGTGGGGGTCGGCGGCCTATGGCTACACCTTC.